The present TCR beta chain was sequenced within a study of cytomegalovirus exposure and HLA in healthy donors. 60 Vbeta and 13 Jbeta primers were used in PCR. Clones were sequenced by immunoSEQ multiplex PCR, and TCRdb holds only the in-frame ones, with some missing. Here the sample spans 130,000 or so clones, less than 75% being singletons. Study-wide findings and caveats: Later on, analysis showed that most CMV-associated TCR beta chains appeared to be HLA-restricted. Three chains tied to CMV proved CMV antigen-specific in vitro. With later analysis, a missense DCLRE1C variant became linked to TCR beta V- and J-gene trimming. Later, TCR association rates were found to vary by HLA locus, highest for DRB1 and lowest for HLA-C.

As concerns this clone: Its antigen is still unknown.

Germline V gene data show CDR1 as GTSNPN and CDR2 as SVGIG (reference sequence). V lost 3 bases and J lost 1, with 9 bases in between. The CDR3 length is 13 residues. The chain has TRBV30 and TRBJ1-1; tentative D call: TRBD1 (5 bases). The material sequenced was PBMCs. This sequence originates from a woman aged 40-49 years in good health and CMV-seropositive. CDR3 in amino acids: CAWSPTANTEAFF. The CDR3 region has the DNA TGTGCCTGGAGCCCGACAGCGAACACTGAAGCTTTCTTT.